The 25 T cell receptor beta chains below were found in one sample sequenced in a study of T-cell reconstitution after alpha-beta-depleted transplantation in children. Unique molecular identifiers were incorporated into the prepared TCRbeta library. Via MiXCR, TCRdb re-called the PCR reads, giving one row per CDR3 protein. In the table there are roughly 4,000 distinct CDR3 sequences, 9.5% to 15% of which are singletons. This sample comprised PBMCs, mostly from graft donor cells, obtained 60 days after TCRalphabeta/CD19-depleted stem cell transplant. These TCRs come from a male patient aged 2-15 years who had a stem cell transplant for acute lymphoblastic leukemia, so the T cells may come from the graft donor.

Ten or more counts support this clonotype. The V call is TRBV7-8, the J call TRBJ1-6; no reliable D call. This CDR3 is 11 amino acids long. V was clipped by 5 bases and J by 8 bases, with 4 bases between them. Germline V CDR1 and CDR2: SGHVS, FQNEAQ. The chain's CDR3 is CASSLDSPLHF. The CDR3 DNA sequence: TGTGCCAGCAGCCTGGATTCACCCCTCCACTTT.

Ten or more counts support this clonotype. The gene calls are TRBV9 and TRBJ1-2; 8 bases agree with TRBD1. Germline V gene data show CDR1 as SGDLS and CDR2 as YYNGEE. CDR3 size: 13 residues. V lost 1 base and J lost 8; bases outside the gene matches: 4. Written as DNA, the CDR3 is TGTGCCAGCAGCGTACAGGGGGCGGGGGGCTACACCTTC. Amino acids: CASSVQGAGGYTF.

This clonotype counts as large. As DNA, the CDR3 is TGTGCCAGCAGCTTACGGCCCGGTTACGAGCAGTACTTC. Its translation is CASSLRPGYEQYF. The J gene is TRBJ2-7, the V gene TRBV7-9; D unclear. Trimming removed 2 bases at V and 4 bases at J, with 9 bases between. CDR1 and CDR2 from the germline V gene are SEHNR and FQNEAQ (reference sequence). The CDR3 covers 13 residues.

This clonotype was seen at least ten times. V usage is TRBV18 and J usage is TRBJ2-6; 8 bases map to TRBD1. The length of the CDR3 is 15 residues. Germline trimming cut 3 bases from V and 4 bases from J; bases unmatched to any gene: 2. In germline, CDR1 is KGHSH, CDR2 LQKENI. The CDR3 DNA is TGTGCCAGCTCACCGACAGGGGCCGGGGCCAACGTCCTGACTTTC. Its protein product is CASSPTGAGANVLTF.

This clonotype is medium-sized (0.01 to 0.1%) in the sample. CDR3 DNA sequence: TGTGCCAGCAGCGACCGGGGGGGCACTGAAGCTTTCTTT. Amino acid sequence: CASSDRGGTEAFF. V gene TRBV4-2 combines with J gene TRBJ1-1, with TRBD1 as a possible D gene (5 bases). Germline CDR1 LGHNA, CDR2 YNFKEQ. The CDR3 contains 13 residues. The ends were cut back, 5 bases at V and 4 bases at J, with 11 bases in the middle.

In its sample, this clonotype was seen many times. J is TRBJ2-7 and V is TRBV28, with D unresolved. Between the trimmed V and J ends, which lost 0 bases and 3 bases, there was a span of 21 bases. Germline V gene sequence: CDR1 MDHEN, CDR2 SYDVKM. CDR3 size: 18 residues. The DNA for the CDR3 is TGTGCCAGCAGTTTATGCGTCGGTTCAGGTCTATCCGTCTACGAGCAGTACTTC. This translates into CASSLCVGSGLSVYEQYF.

In this sample, this clonotype turned up many times. This sequence joins TRBV12-3 or TRBV12-4 and TRBJ2-5, with 8 bases matching TRBD1. V lost 6 bases to trimming and J lost 4 bases; unmatched junction nucleotides: 4. The CDR3 has 13 amino acids. The CDR3 reads CASRPTGGETQYF. The CDR3, as DNA: TGTGCCAGCAGACCCACAGGGGGAGAGACCCAGTACTTC.

This clonotype qualifies as hyperexpanded. This rearrangement joins TRBV29-1 to TRBJ1-1, with a weak D call TRBD1 (6 bases). The germline V gene has CDR1 SQVTM and CDR2 ANQGSEA. Trimming left V 6 bases short and J 4 bases short, with 21 bases between. CDR3 size: 15 residues. The CDR3 sequence: CSVIPLGGATTEAFF. CDR3 nucleotide sequence: TGCAGCGTCATCCCTCTAGGGGGGGCGACCACTGAAGCTTTCTTT.

This clonotype was found a few times. Just one base apart from a much larger clone, this may be a read error. V gene TRBV7-9 combines with J gene TRBJ2-3; a weak D match, TRBD2 (6 bases). CDR3 length equals 19 residues. The V end lost 10 bases, the J end lost 2 bases, and 31 bases lay between the germline ends. Germline CDR1 is SEHNR and CDR2 is FQNEAQ (reference sequence). CDR3: CAMSPGTRGAGLITDTQYF. The CDR3 DNA reads TGTGCCATGAGCCCCGGGACTCGCGGGGCAGGATTAATCACAGATACGCAGTATTTT.

This chain joins TRBV28 and TRBJ1-4, with 7 bases aligning to TRBD1. The V segment lost 2 bases and the J segment 0 bases; nucleotides outside the gene matches: 6. CDR1 MDHEN and CDR2 SYDVKM come from the germline V gene. The length of the CDR3 is 17 residues. CDR3 in amino acids: CASSLPRRGTTNEKLFF. The CDR3 bases are TGTGCCAGCAGTTTACCCCGCAGGGGGACAACTAATGAAAAACTGTTTTTT.

This clonotype was seen repeatedly, ten times or more. This chain joins TRBV6-5 and TRBJ2-1; TRBD1 matches 11 bases. Germline V gene data show CDR1 as MNHEY and CDR2 as SVGAGI. V lost 6 bases to trimming and J lost 10 bases; unmatched junction nucleotides: 8. The CDR3 has 14 amino acids. The CDR3, as DNA: TGTGCCAGCAGACCCGGGACAGGGGGTGGAGAGCAGTTCTTC. Amino acid sequence: CASRPGTGGGEQFF.

Judged by abundance, this clonotype is medium-sized. The V gene is TRBV28, the J gene TRBJ1-1, with 8 bases identical to TRBD1. The CDR3 length is 16 residues. Looked up from germline, CDR1 is MDHEN and CDR2 is SYDVKM. J gave up 7 bases and V 6 bases, and 16 bases lay outside the gene matches. This chain's CDR3 is CASSLWGAGGGLEAFF. CDR3 nucleotides: TGTGCCAGCAGCCTCTGGGGGGCAGGGGGCGGGCTTGAAGCTTTCTTT.

In nucleotides, the CDR3 is TGTGCCAGCACAGGGGGGCGCTTTCTGGCCGGAAACACCATATATTTT. It yields the protein CASTGGRFLAGNTIYF. The V and J genes are TRBV6-1 and TRBJ1-3; 7 bases are shared with TRBD1. The CDR3 totals 16 residues. Per germline, CDR1 MNHNS and CDR2 SASEGT. V lost 7 bases and J lost 4; bases outside the gene matches: 13.

This clonotype has a handful of counts. At one boundary the junction diverges from the germline segment, which might be a read error. The chain has TRBV6-5 and TRBJ2-7, with 10 bases matching TRBD1. Looked up from germline, CDR1 is MNHEY and CDR2 is SVGAGI. The CDR3 sequence is 13 residues long. This CDR3 reads CASSHRQGAVPNF. In nucleotides, the CDR3 is TGTGCCAGCAGTCACCGACAGGGGGCAGTACCAAACTTC.

This clonotype was seen at least ten times. The V gene is TRBV5-6, the J gene TRBJ1-5; D remains unclear. The CDR3 loop spans 12 amino acids. From germline, CDR1 is SGHDT and CDR2 YYEEEE. V shed 0 bases and J shed 7 bases, with 5 bases lying between them. In DNA form, the CDR3 reads TGTGCCAGCAGCTTGGGGAGCCAGCCCCAGCATTTT. Amino acids: CASSLGSQPQHF.

This clonotype showed up many times. This chain uses TRBV7-9 with TRBJ2-2; TRBD1 matches at 11 bases. The CDR3 contains 15 residues. With 6 bases clipped from V and 3 bases from J, the junction kept 3 bases outside the gene matches. CDR1 is SEHNR, CDR2 FQNEAQ, per germline (reference sequence). DNA of the CDR3: TGTGCCAGCAGTTCGGACAGGGGGCACACCGGGGAGCTGTTTTTT. Translation gives CASSSDRGHTGELFF.

This clonotype has a count of ten or more. The chain joins TRBV30 to TRBJ1-1; the D is unclear. The CDR3 is made up of 12 amino acids. In germline, CDR1 is GTSNPN, CDR2 SVGIG (reference sequence). V was shortened by 5 bases and J by 0 bases, with 7 bases between the two germline ends. The CDR3 loop is CAWGRLNTEAFF. CDR3 sequence (DNA): TGTGCCTGGGGACGGCTGAACACTGAAGCTTTCTTT. Supplemented by reference TRBV30 and TRBJ1-1, the full variable domain reads SQTIHQWPATLVQPVGSPLSLECTVEGTSNPNLYWYRQAAGRGLQLLFYSVGIGQISSEVPQNLSASRPQDRQFILSSKKLLLSDSGFYLCAWGRLNTEAFFGQGTRLTVV.

By sample share, this clonotype is medium-sized. The V call is TRBV10-2, the J call TRBJ2-3; 8 nucleotides match TRBD2. CDR3 length equals 15 residues. The V segment lost 7 bases and the J segment 6 bases; nucleotides outside the gene matches: 12. Germline V lookup: CDR1 WSHSY, CDR2 SAAADI. The CDR3 DNA is TGCGCCAGCACGGCGGCGGGGGGACCCACGGATACGCAGTATTTT. Translated, it gives CASTAAGGPTDTQYF.

This clonotype was observed at least ten times. The V and J genes are TRBV7-9 and TRBJ2-3; TRBD2 matches at 11 bases. CDR1 and CDR2 from the germline V gene are SEHNR and FQNEAQ (reference sequence). V was clipped by 3 bases and J by 4 bases; unmatched bases: 3. This CDR3 has 15 amino acids. In nucleotides, the CDR3 is TGTGCCAGCAGCTTCCCTAGCGGGAGGTCAGATACGCAGTATTTT. Residues: CASSFPSGRSDTQYF.

Relative to its sample, this clonotype is medium-sized. The chain couples TRBV20-1 to TRBJ2-5, with D unclear. The germline gives CDR1 DFQATT, CDR2 SNEGSKA (reference sequence). CDR3 length: 12 residues. Between the trimmed V and J ends, which lost 1 base and 3 bases, there was a span of 6 bases. The CDR3 loop reads CSARGIEETQYF. In nucleotides, the CDR3 is TGCAGTGCTAGAGGGATCGAAGAGACCCAGTACTTC.

This clonotype counts as medium-sized. The V call is TRBV5-1, the J call TRBJ2-2; TRBD1 matches at 8 bases. This CDR3 is built from 16 residues. From germline, CDR1 is SGHRS and CDR2 YFSETQ. V was pared by 1 base and J by 5 bases, with 7 bases of the junction left unmatched. The CDR3 DNA is TGCGCCAGCAGCTTGTCGGCAACAGGGGGGACCGGGGAGCTGTTTTTT. It encodes CASSLSATGGTGELFF.

This clonotype was seen ten or more times. The chain recombines TRBV7-9 with TRBJ1-4; the match to TRBD1 covers 7 bases. V was pared by 3 bases and J by 8 bases, with 3 bases of the junction left unmatched. CDR1 and CDR2 from the germline V gene are SEHNR and FQNEAQ (reference sequence). There are 13 residues in the CDR3. The chain's CDR3 is CASSFAGGEKLFF. The CDR3, as DNA: TGTGCCAGCAGCTTTGCAGGGGGAGAAAAACTGTTTTTT.

This clonotype was observed many times. The chain carries TRBV12-3 or TRBV12-4 and TRBJ2-3; TRBD2 aligns across 7 bases. The CDR3 is 15 amino acids. Trimming cost V 5 bases and J 2 bases; bases outside gene matches: 7. The CDR3 DNA reads TGTGCCAGCAGTCTTAGCGGGTTTTCCACAGATACGCAGTATTTT. As protein: CASSLSGFSTDTQYF.

Sample share makes this clonotype medium-sized. V is TRBV20-1 and J is TRBJ2-5; no firm D call. CDR1 DFQATT and CDR2 SNEGSKA come from the germline V gene (reference sequence). The CDR3 extends over 11 amino acids. Trimming took 4 bases from V and 1 from J, leaving 4 bases between them. This CDR3 is CSAKGQETQYF. DNA of the CDR3: TGCAGTGCTAAGGGCCAAGAGACCCAGTACTTC.

This clonotype ranks as medium-sized. The chain employs TRBV11-2 and TRBJ2-3; 10 bases agree with TRBD1. This CDR3 region has 15 residues. V trimming: 0 bases; J trimming: 5 bases; junction bases outside the gene matches: 2. CDR1 is SGHAT and CDR2 is FQNNGV in the germline V gene. DNA of the CDR3: TGTGCCAGCAGCTTAGAGGGACAGGGGAAAGATACGCAGTATTTT. It yields the protein CASSLEGQGKDTQYF.